This T cell receptor beta chain was retrieved from a study of cytomegalovirus exposure and HLA in healthy donors. On this clone: What it binds is not known.

Findings of the study overall: The listing of 150 to 200 TCR beta chains classed them as cytomegalovirus-associated.

Primers for the PCR totalled 60 Vbeta and 13 Jbeta. The table came from immunoSEQ multiplex PCR; TCRdb's copy has only in-frame clones and leaves some out. In the table there are some 130,000 clones, more than 65% of which are singletons. Sequencing was performed on PBMCs. This TCR came from a male donor in good health and CMV-seropositive.

Here the CDR3 DNA reads TGTGCCAGCAGTGAAGCGCGGGGTTGGGCCGGGGAGCTGTTTTTT. Protein sequence: CASSEARGWAGELFF. The chain combines TRBV2 with TRBJ2-2; the D gene is possibly TRBD2 (6 bases). Between the trimmed V and J ends, which lost 0 bases and 6 bases, there was a span of 11 bases. The CDR3 is 15 residues long. Per germline, CDR1 SNHLY and CDR2 FYNNEI.